Listed below are T cell receptor beta chains from one sample, sequenced in a study of glioma-infiltrating T cells. TCRdb independently ran MiXCR on the multiplex PCR reads; one entry per CDR3 protein. This table has 300,000 to 450,000 distinct CDR3 sequences, roughly two fifths appearing once. The sample consisted of glioma tissue, nonneoplastic brain tissue, or PBMCs (not recorded which). The receptors come from a human donor with low-grade glioma or glioblastoma, undergoing nonglioma brain surgery, or in good health (not recorded which). Both conserved end residues are part of each CDR3. D genes are given only for firm matches. A clone size is listed for some rows: how often the clone was seen (once, few, many), or a class if it is expanded.

v_gene: TRBV5-4; j_gene: TRBJ2-7; abundance: .; d_gene: TRBD2; CDR3nt: TGTGCCAGCAGGGGGCTAGCGGATTACAAGCAGTACTTC; CDR3aa: CASRGLADYKQYF
v_gene: TRBV30; j_gene: TRBJ2-1; abundance: few; d_gene: .; CDR3nt: TGTGCCTGGAGTCCATTGGGCTCCTACAATGAGCAGTTCTTC; CDR3aa: CAWSPLGSYNEQFF
v_gene: TRBV27; j_gene: TRBJ2-2; abundance: few; d_gene: .; CDR3nt: TGTGCCAGCAGTAACTTGGGGTTCGCGAACACCGGGGAGCTGTTTTTT; CDR3aa: CASSNLGFANTGELFF
v_gene: TRBV7-2; j_gene: TRBJ2-3; abundance: few; d_gene: TRBD2; CDR3nt: TGTGCCAGCAGCCTAGGGCTAGCGGGTCCCCCGGATACGCAGTATTTT; CDR3aa: CASSLGLAGPPDTQYF
v_gene: TRBV7-2; j_gene: TRBJ1-3; abundance: .; d_gene: TRBD1; CDR3nt: TGTGCCAGCAGCTTTATAGGGGGCCTTGGAAACACCATATATTTT; CDR3aa: CASSFIGGLGNTIYF
v_gene: TRBV5-6; j_gene: TRBJ1-1; abundance: few; d_gene: TRBD1; CDR3nt: TGTGCCAGCAGCAAGTCCCGGGACAGGGGAGTACTACCCGGGGAGAAGTGGACTGAAGCTTTCTTT; CDR3aa: CASSKSRDRGVLPGEKWTEAFF
v_gene: TRBV29-1; j_gene: TRBJ2-7; abundance: .; d_gene: .; CDR3nt: TGCAGCGTTGAAGCGGCCGGCTACGAGCAGTACTTC; CDR3aa: CSVEAAGYEQYF
v_gene: TRBV28; j_gene: TRBJ2-1; abundance: .; d_gene: .; CDR3nt: TGTGCCAGCAGTTTGGACATTTACAATGAGCAGTTCTTC; CDR3aa: CASSLDIYNEQFF
v_gene: TRBV6-1; j_gene: TRBJ2-7; abundance: many; d_gene: .; CDR3nt: TGTTCCCCGGAGGGCCCCTTTTCCTACGAGCAGTACTTC; CDR3aa: CSPEGPFSYEQYF
v_gene: TRBV4-2; j_gene: TRBJ1-1; abundance: few; d_gene: .; CDR3nt: TGTGCCAGCAGCCAAGAGCACCTGAACACTGAAGCTTTCTTT; CDR3aa: CASSQEHLNTEAFF
v_gene: TRBV15; j_gene: TRBJ1-1; abundance: many; d_gene: .; CDR3nt: TGTGCCACCAGCGGAATCGAGGGCTACATGAACACTGAAGCTTTCTTT; CDR3aa: CATSGIEGYMNTEAFF
v_gene: TRBV7-9; j_gene: TRBJ1-5; abundance: few; d_gene: TRBD1; CDR3nt: TGTGCCAGCAGCTCTTGGGCCGGGACAGGGAGCAATCAGCCCCAGCATTTT; CDR3aa: CASSSWAGTGSNQPQHF
v_gene: TRBV20-1; j_gene: TRBJ2-7; abundance: .; d_gene: .; CDR3nt: TGCAGTGTTAGAGCGGCGGGGCCGCCCTACGAGCAGTACTTC; CDR3aa: CSVRAAGPPYEQYF
v_gene: TRBV4-1; j_gene: TRBJ1-1; abundance: few; d_gene: .; CDR3nt: TGCGCCAGCAGCCAAGACACAGGGTTCGAAGCTTTCTTT; CDR3aa: CASSQDTGFEAFF
v_gene: TRBV27; j_gene: TRBJ2-5; abundance: .; d_gene: TRBD1; CDR3nt: TGTGCCAGCGGTCGTTCAGGGGGCGAGGAGACCCAGTACTTC; CDR3aa: CASGRSGGEETQYF
v_gene: TRBV28; j_gene: TRBJ2-7; abundance: many; d_gene: TRBD1; CDR3nt: TGTGCCAGCAGTTCTTACAAAGGACAGGGAGGGTACTTC; CDR3aa: CASSSYKGQGGYF
v_gene: TRBV27; j_gene: TRBJ2-7; abundance: .; d_gene: .; CDR3nt: TGTGCCAGCAACCCGGAAAAAGGCTTTACCTACGAGCAGTACTTC; CDR3aa: CASNPEKGFTYEQYF
v_gene: TRBV7-6; j_gene: TRBJ2-2; abundance: .; d_gene: .; CDR3nt: TGTGCCAGCAGCCCAACTAAGAACACCGGGGAGCTGTTTTTT; CDR3aa: CASSPTKNTGELFF